One sample yielded the 25 T cell receptor beta chains listed below, sequenced in a study of control samples from healthy donors and cancer patients. The assay was immunoSEQ multiplex PCR, and TCRdb's table has in-frame clones only and misses some. The table lists about 70,000 clones, roughly 84% of them singletons. Source material: blood. Source of these receptors: a man aged 50-60 years in good health.

J is TRBJ2-1 and V is TRBV7-2; 13 bases line up with TRBD2. CDR3 size: 16 residues. Looked up from germline, CDR1 is SGHTA and CDR2 is FQGNSA. The trim removed 5 bases at V and 3 bases at J, leaving 4 bases unmatched. The CDR3 DNA follows: TGTGCCAGCAGCCCAGGGACTAGCGGGGTCTACAATGAGCAGTTCTTC. Its translation is CASSPGTSGVYNEQFF.

The table lists this clone with a few counts. The gene calls are TRBV2 and TRBJ2-2, with 8 bases lining up with TRBD1. The trim removed 5 bases at V and 6 bases at J, leaving 14 bases unmatched. Per the germline V gene, CDR1 is SNHLY and CDR2 is FYNNEI. There are 17 residues in the CDR3. CDR3 sequence: CASSQPGQGRLAGELFF. In DNA form, the CDR3 reads TGTGCCAGCAGTCAACCCGGACAGGGTCGGTTAGCCGGGGAGCTGTTTTTT.

This chain links TRBV19 with TRBJ1-5; D might be TRBD1 (6 bases). This CDR3 spans 14 amino acids. Looked up from germline, CDR1 is LNHDA and CDR2 is SQIVND (reference sequence). The V and J ends lost 6 bases and 3 bases respectively, with 12 bases between them. CDR3 amino acids: CASRRQGINQPQHF. For the CDR3, the DNA is TGTGCCAGTAGACGGCAGGGGATCAATCAGCCCCAGCATTTT.

The V gene is TRBV6-5, the J gene TRBJ2-7; no reliable D call. Trimming shortened V by 7 bases and J by 5 bases, and 9 bases separated the two germline ends. The CDR3 has 11 amino acids. Germline lookup yields CDR1 MNHEY and CDR2 SVGAGI. This CDR3 is CASNNRDEQYF. The DNA of the CDR3 is TGTGCCAGCAATAATCGGGACGAGCAGTACTTC.

V gene TRBV10-1 combines with J gene TRBJ1-4; TRBD1 is a possible D gene (5 bases). Trimming took off 0 bases at V and 10 bases at J, with 12 bases between the two ends. The CDR3 loop spans 14 amino acids. CDR1 and CDR2 (germline): WNHNN, SYGVQD (reference sequence). CDR3 loop: CASSESGEGRKLFF. CDR3 sequence (DNA): TGCGCCAGCAGTGAGTCGGGAGAGGGGAGAAAACTGTTTTTT.

The V and J genes are TRBV6-5 and TRBJ1-1, with D perhaps TRBD1 (6 bases). V was pared by 10 bases and J by 1 base, with 7 bases between. CDR1 and CDR2 from the germline V gene are MNHEY and SVGAGI. The CDR3 contains 11 residues. The CDR3 loop is CATTGNTEAFF. CDR3 DNA: TGTGCCACGACAGGGAACACTGAAGCTTTCTTT.

The CDR3 region is CASRTTGIRYNEQFF. Written as DNA, the CDR3 is TGTGCCAGCAGAACTACAGGGATCAGGTACAATGAGCAGTTCTTC. This sequence joins TRBV6-5 and TRBJ2-1; maybe TRBD1 (6 bases). Germline assignment: CDR1 MNHEY and CDR2 SVGAGI. Trimming pared 6 bases from V and 4 bases from J, leaving 16 bases between. The CDR3 has 15 residues.

V is TRBV7-9 and J is TRBJ2-5, with a possible D match to TRBD1 (6 bases). The V end was cut by 6 bases, the J end by 1 base, with 9 bases between. This CDR3 is 13 amino acids long. Germline V lookup: CDR1 SEHNR, CDR2 FQNEAQ (reference sequence). The CDR3 DNA reads TGTGCCAGCAGGGACAGCCCCCAAGAGACCCAGTACTTC. Its protein is CASRDSPQETQYF.

The chain is built from TRBV7-2 and TRBJ2-5; D gene ambiguous. V was trimmed by 5 bases and J by 6 bases, leaving 13 bases between them. The germline CDR1 and CDR2 sequences are SGHTA and FQGNSA. The length of the CDR3 is 13 residues. In DNA, the CDR3 is TGTGCCAGCAGCCCTGGTCCAGGAAAGACCCAGTACTTC. Amino acids: CASSPGPGKTQYF. The full variable domain, rest sourced from reference TRBV7-2 and TRBJ2-5, is GAGVSQSPSNKVTEKGKDVELRCDPISGHTALYWYRQSLGQGLEFLIYFQGNSAPDKSGLPSDRFSAERTGGSVSTLTIQRTQQEDSAVYLCASSPGPGKTQYFGPGTRLLVL.

This clone has only one observation. The rearrangement joins TRBV7-2 to TRBJ2-3; D gene ambiguous. Trimming took off 6 bases at V and 1 base at J, with 14 bases between the two ends. CDR1 and CDR2 from the germline V gene are SGHTA and FQGNSA. The length of the CDR3 is 15 residues. The CDR3: CASRPTKGRTDTQYF. In nucleotides, the CDR3 is TGTGCCAGCAGACCCACCAAAGGACGCACAGATACGCAGTATTTT.

This CDR3 reads CASSLGQGAGEQFF. The CDR3 nucleotides are TGTGCCAGCAGCCTCGGACAGGGGGCTGGTGAGCAGTTCTTC. The J gene is TRBJ2-1, the V gene TRBV3-1 (or the pseudogene TRBV3-2); TRBD1 matches 11 bases. V lost 4 bases to trimming and J lost 9 bases; unmatched junction nucleotides: 5. Germline CDR1 is LGHDT and CDR2 is YNNKEL (reference sequence). There are 14 residues in the CDR3.

The chain joins TRBV5-1 to TRBJ2-5, with D perhaps TRBD2 (6 bases). The CDR3 loop spans 14 amino acids. V dropped 2 bases and J dropped 1 base, with 9 bases sitting between them. CDR1 SGHRS and CDR2 YFSETQ come from the germline V gene. CDR3 DNA: TGCGCCAGCAGCTTTAGCGGTATCCAAGAGACCCAGTACTTC. Amino acids: CASSFSGIQETQYF.

The chain couples TRBV4-3 to TRBJ2-3; D call uncertain. Per germline, CDR1 LGHNA and CDR2 YSLEER. V lost 4 bases to trimming and J lost 0 bases, with 11 bases between them. The CDR3 length is 15 residues. The CDR3 nucleotides are TGCGCCAGCAGCCGGACCTTTTCTAGCACAGATACGCAGTATTTT. Amino acid sequence: CASSRTFSSTDTQYF.

The V call is TRBV7-2, the J call TRBJ2-1; 16 nucleotides line up with TRBD2. The V and J ends lost 7 bases and 7 bases, in that order; junction bases with no gene match: 4. The CDR3 spans 15 residues. Looked up from germline, CDR1 is SGHTA and CDR2 is FQGNSA. The CDR3 here is CASKGTSGRANEQFF. The CDR3 nucleotides are TGTGCCAGCAAAGGGACTAGCGGGAGGGCTAATGAGCAGTTCTTC.

CDR3 loop: CAISDSGRRHNEQFF. The DNA for the CDR3 is TGTGCCATCAGTGATTCAGGGAGGAGACACAATGAGCAGTTCTTC. This rearrangement joins TRBV10-3 to TRBJ2-1, with D maybe TRBD2 (6 bases). Looked up from germline, CDR1 is ENHRY and CDR2 is SYGVKD. Trimming removed 3 bases at V and 5 bases at J, with 14 bases between. CDR3 length: 15 amino acids.

The chain has TRBV2 and TRBJ2-5; perhaps TRBD2 as D (5 bases). Looked up from germline, CDR1 is SNHLY and CDR2 is FYNNEI. V dropped 6 bases and J dropped 5 bases, with 19 bases sitting between them. This CDR3 contains 15 residues. The DNA of the CDR3 is TGTGCCAGCAGAGCCAGCCCAACCCCGGGGGAGACCCAGTACTTC. Encoded protein: CASRASPTPGETQYF.

The genes are TRBV30 and TRBJ1-1; TRBD1 is a possible D gene (6 bases). Germline values: CDR1 GTSNPN, CDR2 SVGIG (reference sequence). The CDR3 runs to 16 residues. V lost 1 base, J lost 1 base, and 16 bases lay in between. The CDR3 spells CAWSGAYGGGNTEAFF. DNA for the CDR3: TGTGCCTGGAGTGGGGCTTATGGGGGCGGGAACACTGAAGCTTTCTTT.

This clone has only a few counts. The V call is TRBV30, the J call TRBJ2-2; no reliable D call. V was clipped by 2 bases and J by 8 bases, with 12 bases between them. The germline V gene encodes CDR1 GTSNPN and CDR2 SVGIG (reference sequence). The CDR3 loop spans 13 amino acids. The CDR3 nucleotides are TGTGCCTGGAGTTCTAGGGTGCGTGGGGAGCTGTTTTTT. The encoded protein is CAWSSRVRGELFF.

V is TRBV11-2 and J is TRBJ2-5; D possibly corresponds to TRBD1 (6 bases). The germline gives CDR1 SGHAT, CDR2 FQNNGV. V was trimmed by 5 bases and J by 1 base, leaving 17 bases between them. This CDR3 is built from 16 residues. DNA of the CDR3: TGTGCCAGCAGCCCCTCCAGAGGGGGACCCCAAGAGACCCAGTACTTC. Protein: CASSPSRGGPQETQYF.

The sample holds one count of this clone. The chain joins TRBV6-5 to TRBJ2-7, with D possibly being TRBD1 or TRBD2 (5 bases each). The germline V gene encodes CDR1 MNHEY and CDR2 SVGAGI. This CDR3 has 12 amino acids. The V and J ends lost 5 bases and 7 bases respectively, with 12 bases between them. CDR3 sequence: CASSPTGREQYF. CDR3 in DNA: TGTGCCAGCAGTCCGACGGGGCGGGAGCAGTACTTC.

The gene calls are TRBV13 and TRBJ2-5; 10 bases are shared with TRBD2. This CDR3 has 15 residues. Trimming took 2 bases from V and 10 from J; bases not matched to a gene: 10. The germline V gene encodes CDR1 PRHDT and CDR2 FYEKMQ (reference sequence). CDR3 region: CASSLFPSGGKDQYF. The CDR3 DNA sequence: TGTGCCAGCAGCTTATTTCCTAGCGGGGGAAAGGACCAGTACTTC.

The chain uses TRBV30 and TRBJ1-2; 7 bases line up with TRBD1. Germline trimming cut 4 bases from V and 3 bases from J; bases unmatched to any gene: 11. Germline assignment: CDR1 GTSNPN and CDR2 SVGIG (reference sequence). The CDR3 sequence is 15 residues long. The CDR3 here is CAWTTGRVSDYGYTF. For the CDR3, the DNA is TGTGCCTGGACGACAGGGCGGGTCTCGGACTATGGCTACACCTTC.

The V call is TRBV6-5, the J call TRBJ2-5, with TRBD2 matching over 8 bases. This CDR3 contains 15 residues. Trimming cost V 4 bases and J 1 base; bases outside gene matches: 5. Germline CDR1 reads MNHEY; CDR2 reads SVGAGI. The CDR3 loop reads CASSLTSASQETQYF. The CDR3 bases are TGTGCCAGCAGTTTGACTAGCGCAAGCCAAGAGACCCAGTACTTC.

The rearrangement joins TRBV6-5 to TRBJ1-4; 7 bases fit TRBD1. V was clipped by 6 bases and J by 5 bases; unmatched bases: 6. The CDR3 length is 14 residues. Germline CDR1 reads MNHEY; CDR2 reads SVGAGI. The CDR3 DNA reads as TGTGCCAGCAGAACACAGGGGTCAAATGAAAAACTGTTTTTT. This codes for CASRTQGSNEKLFF.

The chain is built from TRBV6-2 or TRBV6-3 and TRBJ2-1, with 7 bases matching TRBD2. CDR1 and CDR2 from the germline V gene are MNHEY and SVGEGT. With V trimmed by 5 bases and J by 4 bases, 8 bases remained unmatched. This CDR3 contains 15 residues. CDR3 sequence (DNA): TGTGCCAGCAGTCCATCTGGGGGGGGTTACAATGAGCAGTTCTTC. Its protein is CASSPSGGGYNEQFF.